This T cell receptor (beta chain) was sequenced during a study of T cell responses to AZD1222 COVID-19 vaccine. Assay used: immunoSEQ multiplex PCR; TCRdb lists only in-frame clones, some missing. Its clone listing holds over 130,000 clones. Remarks on this clone: Its antigen remains unidentified.

The CDR3 contains 14 residues. Germline V gives CDR1 LNHDA, CDR2 SQIVND (reference sequence). V dropped 3 bases and J dropped 6 bases, with 14 bases sitting between them. Study-wide points: The study identified only six AZD1222 recipients as seropositive at baseline. Every sample of the repertoires postdated the peak T cell response. Two AZD1222 administrations were followed by greater Spike-specific TCR breadth and depth.

The chain carries TRBV19 and TRBJ1-1, with D unclear. The clonotype was recovered from an adult in good health. The sequencing sample was made of peripheral blood. CDR3 nucleotide sequence: TGTGCCAGTAGTATTGTGGGTTTGGGGTCTGAAGCTTTCTTT. It translates to CASSIVGLGSEAFF.